Each of the 22 T cell receptor beta chains below was sequenced from the same sample in a study of low-dose radiotherapy and immunotherapy resistance in tumors. Primers used for first-strand cDNA, a TRAV- and TRBV-specific set, covered both alpha and beta chains. TCR amplification involved around 22 PCR cycles with a constant-region primer and V-primer adapter. MiXCR was run by TCRdb on the reads, yielding one entry per CDR3 protein. The table lists tens of thousands of distinct CDR3 sequences, 9.4% of them singletons. Time point meaning: before trial treatment. This sample comprised PBMCs, obtained before treatment. Receptors were obtained from a male donor with prostate cancer.

This clonotype has just a few counts. The J gene is TRBJ2-5, the V gene TRBV12-3 or TRBV12-4; unclear D gene. The CDR3 length is 11 residues. Deletions cut 7 bases from V and 1 base from J, with 4 bases between. The CDR3 spells CASKAQETQYF. The CDR3 DNA reads as TGTGCCAGCAAAGCCCAAGAGACCCAGTACTTC.

Many counts were recorded for this clonotype. J is TRBJ1-4 and V is TRBV27; 11 nucleotides match TRBD1. Trimming cost V 8 bases and J 3 bases; bases outside gene matches: 5. Germline CDR1 is MNHEY and CDR2 is SMNVEV (reference sequence). The CDR3 consists of 15 residues. CDR3 in DNA: TGTGCCAGCGGACAGGGGGCATTGGCTAATGAAAAACTGTTTTTT. It encodes CASGQGALANEKLFF.

The sample holds many counts of this clonotype. The chain is built from TRBV5-1 and TRBJ2-4, with D perhaps matching TRBD2 (5 bases). Trimming removed 0 bases at V and 1 base at J, with 11 bases between. CDR1 SGHRS and CDR2 YFSETQ come from the germline V gene. The CDR3 extends over 16 amino acids. CDR3 bases: TGCGCCAGCAGCTTGGTGGCGGGTACGGCCAAAAACATTCAGTACTTC. This codes for CASSLVAGTAKNIQYF. Combining the CDR3 with reference TRBV5-1 and TRBJ2-4 gives the whole variable domain KAGVTQTPRYLIKTRGQQVTLSCSPISGHRSVSWYQQTPGQGLQFLFEYFSETQRNKGNFPGRFSGRQFSNSRSEMNVSTLELGDSALYLCASSLVAGTAKNIQYFGAGTRLSVL.

This clonotype has a count of ten or more. V gene TRBV2 combines with J gene TRBJ2-1; perhaps TRBD2 as D (5 bases). There are 12 residues in the CDR3. Germline CDR1 is SNHLY and CDR2 is FYNNEI. V lost 5 bases and J lost 9, with 11 bases in between. The CDR3 loop reads CASSPRASEQFF. The CDR3, as DNA: TGTGCCAGCAGTCCGCGGGCTTCTGAGCAGTTCTTC.

This clonotype was counted many times. The J gene is TRBJ2-1, the V gene TRBV7-8; no reliable D call. The CDR3 contains 13 residues. Germline lookup yields CDR1 SGHVS and CDR2 FQNEAQ. V gave up 1 base and J gave up 5 bases, with 6 bases separating them. As DNA, the CDR3 is TGTGCCAGCAGCTTAGGCAGCCACAATGAGCAGTTCTTC. Protein product: CASSLGSHNEQFF.

This clonotype came up many times. This rearrangement joins TRBV4-3 to TRBJ2-6; 7 bases agree with TRBD1. CDR1 and CDR2 (germline): LGHNA, YSLEER. This CDR3 has 16 residues. The V segment lost 7 bases and the J segment 0 bases; nucleotides outside the gene matches: 6. The CDR3 loop is CASNQGVASGANVLTF. The DNA of the CDR3 is TGCGCCAGCAACCAGGGGGTTGCCTCTGGGGCCAACGTCCTGACTTTC.

This clonotype was recorded many times. The chain links TRBV6-6 to TRBJ1-5; perhaps TRBD1 as D (5 bases). The ends were cut back, 2 bases at V and 5 bases at J, with 10 bases in the middle. This CDR3 is built from 14 residues. Germline loops: CDR1 MNHNY, CDR2 SVGAGI (reference sequence). The CDR3 sequence: CASSYGGGDQPQHF. The CDR3 DNA is TGTGCCAGCAGTTACGGGGGGGGAGATCAGCCCCAGCATTTT.

The sample holds many counts of this clonotype. The J gene is TRBJ2-1, the V gene TRBV29-1, with a tentative D call TRBD2 (6 bases). Germline CDR1 reads SQVTM; CDR2 reads ANQGSEA. Between the trimmed V and J ends, which lost 1 base and 6 bases, there was a span of 16 bases. There are 15 residues in the CDR3. CDR3 sequence reads: CSVEVGASVINEQFF. DNA of the CDR3: TGCAGCGTTGAAGTTGGCGCTAGCGTAATCAATGAGCAGTTCTTC.

In its sample, this clonotype was seen many times. The CDR3 loop reads CASWAGTSPAEQFF. The CDR3 DNA is TGCGCATCCTGGGCCGGGACTAGTCCGGCTGAGCAGTTCTTC. The chain uses TRBV23-1 and TRBJ2-1, with TRBD2 identical over 8 bases. TRBV23-1 is reported as an ORF; its role is uncertain. There are 14 residues in the CDR3.

This clonotype was recorded at least ten times. The genes are TRBV7-9 and TRBJ2-3, with a tentative D call TRBD1 (5 bases). CDR1 is SEHNR and CDR2 is FQNEAQ in the germline V gene (reference sequence). The CDR3 is made up of 14 amino acids. The V and J ends lost 0 bases and 2 bases respectively, with 6 bases between them. CDR3 bases: TGTGCCAGCAGCTTAGCCAGGGCCACAGATACGCAGTATTTT. It translates to CASSLARATDTQYF.

This clonotype has at least ten counts. This chain joins TRBV9 and TRBJ2-5, with 9 bases lining up with TRBD2. The CDR3 runs to 15 residues. From germline, CDR1 is SGDLS and CDR2 YYNGEE. J was trimmed by 5 bases and V by 3 bases; bases with no gene match: 8. CDR3 sequence: CASSAGSGSSETQYF. The CDR3 nucleotides are TGTGCCAGCAGCGCCGGTAGCGGGAGTTCGGAGACCCAGTACTTC.

This clonotype has more than one count but fewer than ten. The CDR3 spells CASSQDREANYGYTF. CDR3 bases: TGCGCCAGCAGCCAAGATCGCGAGGCTAACTATGGCTACACCTTC. J is TRBJ1-2 and V is TRBV4-1; D gene ambiguous. The CDR3 sequence is 15 residues long. Trimming took 0 bases from V and 0 from J, leaving 8 bases between them. Germline V gene sequence: CDR1 MGHRA, CDR2 YSYEKL.

J is TRBJ1-5 and V is TRBV5-6; 7 bases match TRBD1. In germline, CDR1 is SGHDT, CDR2 YYEEEE. V was clipped by 0 bases and J by 1 base; unmatched bases: 4. The length of the CDR3 is 16 residues. CDR3 coding DNA: TGTGCCAGCAGCTTGGGTGGGACAGTCAGCAATCAGCCCCAGCATTTT. As protein: CASSLGGTVSNQPQHF.

This clonotype was recorded many times. The V call is TRBV7-2, the J call TRBJ2-5; D is unresolved. V lost 5 bases and J lost 5, with 12 bases in between. Germline V gene lookup returns CDR1 SGHTA and CDR2 FQGNSA. The length of the CDR3 is 13 residues. The CDR3 is CASSRSVDETQYF. CDR3 in DNA: TGTGCCAGCAGCAGAAGTGTTGACGAGACCCAGTACTTC. The whole variable domain, filled in from reference TRBV7-2 and TRBJ2-5, reads GAGVSQSPSNKVTEKGKDVELRCDPISGHTALYWYRQSLGQGLEFLIYFQGNSAPDKSGLPSDRFSAERTGGSVSTLTIQRTQQEDSAVYLCASSRSVDETQYFGPGTRLLVL.

In regard to this clonotype: A far more abundant clone sits one base away, making this likely a read error. V is TRBV10-3 and J is TRBJ2-1, with 12 bases lining up with TRBD2. Looked up from germline, CDR1 is ENHRY and CDR2 is SYGVKD. The CDR3 runs 18 residues. The CDR3 sequence: CASSARTSGVGSYNEQSF. The CDR3 DNA sequence: TGTGCCAGCAGTGCCAGGACTAGCGGGGTCGGGTCCTACAATGAGCAGTCCTTC.

The sample holds many counts of this clonotype. The rearrangement uses TRBV6-1 and TRBJ2-5, with TRBD2 as a possible D gene (6 bases). V was trimmed by 1 base and J by 4 bases, leaving 13 bases between them. Germline V CDR1 and CDR2: MNHNS, SASEGT. The CDR3 sequence is 15 residues long. The CDR3 DNA reads as TGTGCCAGCAGTGAAGGTCTGGGCGGGATAGAGACCCAGTACTTC. Encoded protein: CASSEGLGGIETQYF.

The sample holds many counts of this clonotype. The chain uses TRBV5-1 and TRBJ2-1, with D possibly matching TRBD1 (6 bases). The CDR3 extends over 15 amino acids. CDR1 and CDR2 from the germline V gene are SGHRS and YFSETQ. V was shortened by 4 bases and J by 8 bases, with 19 bases between the two germline ends. The chain's CDR3 is CASSLPVGASDEQFF. CDR3 nucleotide sequence: TGCGCCAGCAGCCTGCCCGTGGGGGCCAGCGATGAGCAGTTCTTC.

This clonotype was recorded many times. The rearrangement joins TRBV28 to TRBJ2-3, with D perhaps TRBD1 (5 bases). Trimming removed 6 bases at V and 1 base at J, with 11 bases between. Germline CDR1 and CDR2: MDHEN and SYDVKM. The CDR3 loop spans 14 amino acids. The CDR3: CASRGIRGTDTQYF. In DNA form, the CDR3 reads TGTGCCAGCAGGGGGATCAGGGGCACAGATACGCAGTATTTT.

In this sample, this clonotype turned up a few times. The chain couples TRBV9 to TRBJ2-1; D might be TRBD2 (5 bases). From germline, CDR1 is SGDLS and CDR2 YYNGEE. This CDR3 has 14 amino acids. Deletions cut 3 bases from V and 7 bases from J, with 14 bases between. CDR3: CASSAVGVLNEQFF. The CDR3, as DNA: TGTGCCAGCAGCGCAGTGGGAGTGCTGAATGAGCAGTTCTTC.

With respect to this clonotype: A far larger clone is one base from this, pointing to a likely read error. The chain employs TRBV6-2 or TRBV6-3 and TRBJ2-7, with D unclear. Germline V gene sequence: CDR1 MNHEY, CDR2 SVGEGT. The CDR3 spans 16 residues. CDR3: CARSLNPGAPPYEQYF. Here the CDR3 DNA reads TGTGCCAGAAGTTTAAATCCAGGAGCACCACCCTACGAGCAGTACTTC.

In its sample, this clonotype was seen many times. The J gene is TRBJ2-1, the V gene TRBV5-1; possible D gene TRBD2, 6 bases. The CDR3 is 15 amino acids. Trimming pared 1 base from V and 3 bases from J, leaving 11 bases between. Germline V gene lookup returns CDR1 SGHRS and CDR2 YFSETQ. The DNA of the CDR3 is TGCGCCAGCAGCTTGACGGGGGAGGTCTACAATGAGCAGTTCTTC. This gives the protein CASSLTGEVYNEQFF.

In its sample, this clonotype was seen many times. One end of the junction is discordant with germline, which a read error may explain. The chain links TRBV2 to TRBJ1-5, with TRBD1 identical over 9 bases. This CDR3 spans 16 amino acids. Germline values: CDR1 SNHLY, CDR2 FYNNEI. The CDR3 DNA follows: TGTGCCAGCAGGGAAGGGACAGGGAATAGCAATCAGCCCCAGCATTTT. As protein: CASREGTGNSNQPQHF.